A single sample gave rise to the 7 T cell receptor beta chains below, sequenced in a study of blood T cell repertoires in COVID-19. Sequencing was performed with immunoSEQ multiplex PCR; in TCRdb, only in-frame clones are kept and a portion is missing. The sample consists of approximately 50,000 clones, around nine tenths of them appearing once. The sequenced sample consisted of peripheral blood. Every receptor here comes from a man aged 65 to 85 with acute or convalescent COVID-19.

The chain employs TRBV19 and TRBJ1-6; D uncertain. The ends were cut back, 3 bases at V and 3 bases at J, with 9 bases in the middle. Germline loops: CDR1 LNHDA, CDR2 SQIVND (reference sequence). The CDR3 runs 15 residues. The CDR3: CASSIAGLYNSPLHF. CDR3 in DNA: TGTGCCAGTAGTATCGCAGGCCTCTATAATTCACCCCTCCACTTT. Supplemented by reference TRBV19 and TRBJ1-6, the full variable domain reads DGGITQSPKYLFRKEGQNVTLSCEQNLNHDAMYWYRQDPGQGLRLIYYSQIVNDFQKGDIAEGYSVSREKKESFPLTVTSAQKNPTAFYLCASSIAGLYNSPLHFGNGTRLTVT.

The chain links TRBV5-1 to TRBJ1-1; 7 positions match TRBD1. Germline V CDR1 and CDR2: SGHRS, YFSETQ. Trimming at V came to 0 bases and at J to 8 bases, leaving 22 bases not matched to a gene. The CDR3 loop spans 19 amino acids. Written as DNA, the CDR3 is TGCGCCAGCAGCTTGGTGGGACAGACTACCTACCACGCGGCAATCGAAGCTTTCTTT. Its translation is CASSLVGQTTYHAAIEAFF.

CDR3 sequence reads: CASSRQGDYGYTF. In DNA, the CDR3 is TGTGCCAGCAGTAGACAGGGGGACTATGGCTACACCTTC. The chain uses TRBV2 and TRBJ1-2; 9 bases agree with TRBD1. Unmatched junction bases numbered 1, after V lost 5 bases and J lost 3 bases. The CDR3 is made up of 13 amino acids. CDR1 SNHLY and CDR2 FYNNEI come from the germline V gene.

This chain links TRBV7-2 with TRBJ2-1; TRBD2 aligns across 10 bases. The CDR3 sequence is 17 residues long. Germline loops: CDR1 SGHTA, CDR2 FQGNSA. J was trimmed by 0 bases and V by 2 bases; bases with no gene match: 4. The CDR3 coding sequence is TGTGCCAGCAGCTTATCGACTAGCGGGTTCTCCTACAATGAGCAGTTCTTC. Its protein is CASSLSTSGFSYNEQFF.

The J gene is TRBJ2-5, the V gene TRBV25-1; possibly TRBD1 for D (5 bases). The V end was cut by 2 bases, the J end by 0 bases, with 10 bases between. Germline CDR1 and CDR2: MGHDK and SYGVNS. The CDR3 is made up of 15 amino acids. CDR3 nucleotide sequence: TGTGCCAGCAGTGAAGGCGGCAGGGACCAAGAGACCCAGTACTTC. Residues: CASSEGGRDQETQYF.

The V gene is TRBV5-1, the J gene TRBJ2-5; 10 bases are shared with TRBD2. The V segment lost 3 bases and the J segment 5 bases; nucleotides outside the gene matches: 4. The CDR3 loop spans 14 amino acids. Looked up from germline, CDR1 is SGHRS and CDR2 is YFSETQ. CDR3 sequence: CASSSKTSGETQYF. For the CDR3, the DNA is TGCGCCAGCAGCTCCAAGACTAGCGGGGAGACCCAGTACTTC. The full variable domain, in which reference TRBV5-1 and TRBJ2-5 provide the parts outside the CDR3, is KAGVTQTPRYLIKTRGQQVTLSCSPISGHRSVSWYQQTPGQGLQFLFEYFSETQRNKGNFPGRFSGRQFSNSRSEMNVSTLELGDSALYLCASSSKTSGETQYFGPGTRLLVL.

The chain employs TRBV27 and TRBJ2-7, with 12 bases that match TRBD1. V lost 6 bases, J lost 6 bases, and 6 bases stayed unmatched. This CDR3 has 14 residues. Germline V gene lookup returns CDR1 MNHEY and CDR2 SMNVEV (reference sequence). This CDR3 is CASRPGTGGVEQYF. The CDR3 DNA reads as TGTGCCAGCAGACCCGGGACAGGGGGCGTCGAGCAGTACTTC.